What follows are 14 T cell receptor beta chains derived from one specimen sequenced in a study of cytomegalovirus exposure and HLA in healthy donors. PCR used 60 Vbeta primers and 13 Jbeta primers. The table came from immunoSEQ multiplex PCR; TCRdb's copy has only in-frame clones and leaves some out. In the table there are about 280,000 clones, 70% to 90% of which are singletons. Sequenced material: PBMCs. All receptors derive from a woman under 30 in good health and CMV-seronegative.

V and J are TRBV11-2 and TRBJ1-1; 8 nucleotides line up with TRBD1. The CDR3 sequence is 14 residues long. Per germline, CDR1 SGHAT and CDR2 FQNNGV. V was pared by 3 bases and J by 3 bases, with 3 bases of the junction left unmatched. The CDR3: CASSLDRADTEAFF. CDR3 nucleotides: TGTGCCAGCAGCTTGGACAGGGCGGACACTGAAGCTTTCTTT.

V is TRBV25-1 and J is TRBJ2-7; 9 bases map to TRBD1. The length of the CDR3 is 15 residues. Trimming took 4 bases from V and 0 from J; bases not matched to a gene: 4. Germline CDR1 is MGHDK and CDR2 is SYGVNS. CDR3 coding DNA: TGTGCCAGCAGTGGGTCGACAGGGGGCTCCTACGAGCAGTACTTC. This sequence encodes CASSGSTGGSYEQYF.

The V gene is TRBV6-5, the J gene TRBJ1-1; 7 bases fit TRBD1. The J segment lost 11 bases and the V segment lost 6 bases, leaving 6 bases of the junction unmatched. The germline V gene encodes CDR1 MNHEY and CDR2 SVGAGI. This CDR3 spans 11 amino acids. DNA for the CDR3: TGTGCCAGCAGGGACGACAGGGCGGCTTTCTTT. Translating gives CASRDDRAAFF.

The rearrangement joins TRBV6-5 to TRBJ1-3; no definite D call. V lost 0 bases and J 2 bases, leaving 11 bases between the germline ends. Germline V CDR1 and CDR2: MNHEY, SVGAGI. The CDR3 covers 16 residues. DNA of the CDR3: TGTGCCAGCAGTTACTCGAGTCCGGCGGCTGGAAACACCATATATTTT. Its protein product is CASSYSSPAAGNTIYF.

DNA for the CDR3: TGTGCCAGCAGCTTGGGGGGGGGAGACTATGGCTACACCTTC. Translating gives CASSLGGGDYGYTF. This chain connects TRBV7-2 to TRBJ1-2; possible D gene TRBD1, 5 bases. The CDR3 is 14 amino acids. Trimming left V 3 bases short and J 3 bases short, with 11 bases between. Germline CDR1 reads SGHTA; CDR2 reads FQGNSA. Full variable domain (rest looked up from reference TRBV7-2 and TRBJ1-2): GAGVSQSPSNKVTEKGKDVELRCDPISGHTALYWYRQSLGQGLEFLIYFQGNSAPDKSGLPSDRFSAERTGGSVSTLTIQRTQQEDSAVYLCASSLGGGDYGYTFGSGTRLTVV.

This chain links TRBV5-1 with TRBJ1-1; 8 bases line up with TRBD1. Germline V CDR1 and CDR2: SGHRS, YFSETQ. This CDR3 region has 11 residues. The V gene end was trimmed by 6 bases and the J gene end by 11 bases; junction bases not matched to a gene: 6. The CDR3 reads CASTTQGAAFF. In nucleotides, the CDR3 is TGCGCCAGCACTACGCAGGGGGCGGCTTTCTTT.

The rearrangement uses TRBV4-1 and TRBJ2-7; tentatively, D is TRBD2 (7 bases). Trimming took off 5 bases at V and 2 bases at J, with 16 bases between the two ends. Germline CDR1 reads MGHRA; CDR2 reads YSYEKL. This CDR3 has 15 residues. CDR3: CASSTAGAGAYEQYF. CDR3 sequence (DNA): TGCGCCAGCAGCACCGCGGGGGCAGGAGCCTACGAGCAGTACTTC.

The chain links TRBV6-5 to TRBJ1-5, with a tentative D call TRBD1 (5 bases). V was cut by 9 bases and J by 0 bases, with 9 bases left in between. CDR3 size: 13 residues. Germline V gene lookup returns CDR1 MNHEY and CDR2 SVGAGI. The DNA for the CDR3 is TGTGCCAGTACAGGCGGTAGCAATCAGCCCCAGCATTTT. This gives the protein CASTGGSNQPQHF.

The chain uses TRBV11-2 and TRBJ2-5, with 9 nucleotides matching TRBD1. V trimming: 4 bases; J trimming: 3 bases; junction bases outside the gene matches: 6. The CDR3 covers 15 residues. Per germline, CDR1 SGHAT and CDR2 FQNNGV. The chain's CDR3 is CASSSTDRGEETQYF. The CDR3 nucleotides read TGTGCCAGCAGCTCGACGGACAGGGGAGAAGAGACCCAGTACTTC.

V and J are TRBV11-2 and TRBJ2-5, with TRBD1 matching 8 bases. Trimming at V came to 2 bases and at J to 1 base, leaving 6 bases not matched to a gene. The germline V gene encodes CDR1 SGHAT and CDR2 FQNNGV. The CDR3 runs to 16 residues. The CDR3 DNA follows: TGTGCCAGCAGCTTAAGTGGCGGACAGGGCCAAGAGACCCAGTACTTC. Translation: CASSLSGGQGQETQYF.

This chain uses TRBV19 with TRBJ2-7; 7 bases map to TRBD2. Looked up from germline, CDR1 is LNHDA and CDR2 is SQIVND (reference sequence). This CDR3 is built from 15 residues. Trimming at V came to 1 base and at J to 2 bases, leaving 5 bases not matched to a gene. The CDR3 sequence: CASSIVGGTAYEQYF. The CDR3 DNA sequence: TGTGCCAGTAGTATAGTGGGGGGGACGGCCTACGAGCAGTACTTC.

The V and J genes are TRBV10-3 and TRBJ1-4; 9 nucleotides align to TRBD1. The CDR3 consists of 15 residues. After removal of 4 bases from V and 5 bases from J, the junction contained 5 bases not matched to a gene. Germline lookup yields CDR1 ENHRY and CDR2 SYGVKD. The CDR3 nucleotides are TGTGCCATCAGTGGGGAGGGACAGGGCAATGAAAAACTGTTTTTT. The encoded protein is CAISGEGQGNEKLFF.

The chain has TRBV5-1 and TRBJ1-4, with 8 bases fitting TRBD1. Germline CDR1 and CDR2: SGHRS and YFSETQ. Trimming took 2 bases from V and 7 from J; bases not matched to a gene: 10. This CDR3 comprises 16 residues. This CDR3 reads CASSFTPDRVGEKLFF. The CDR3 bases are TGCGCCAGCAGCTTCACCCCGGACAGGGTGGGTGAAAAACTGTTTTTT.

To note about this clone: Other DNA sequences from this sample encode an identical CDR3 as well. This chain links TRBV7-2 with TRBJ1-6, with D possibly being TRBD1 (6 bases). The CDR3 spans 16 residues. Germline CDR1 SGHTA, CDR2 FQGNSA. Trimming took off 6 bases at V and 1 base at J, with 13 bases between the two ends. The CDR3 nucleotides read TGTGCCAGCAGTTCAGGGGCCCGATCCTATAATTCACCCCTCCACTTT. It encodes CASSSGARSYNSPLHF.